Following are 12 T cell receptor beta chains from one sample sequenced in a study of T cell repertoires in cytomegalovirus infection (dated by TCRdb to between 2018 and 2020). The listed sequencing device is Illumina HiSeq 1500. The raw public reads went through TCRdb reprocessing: fastp at Q25, MiXCR clone calling, in-frame beta chains kept. Records with the same CDR3 protein are collapsed into one entry carrying the most frequent genes and DNA. The sample table contains approximately 100,000 distinct CDR3 sequences; only one count was recorded for less than 30% of them. The biggest ten clones account for roughly 81% of the sample. What these receptors recognize is not known. The sample's treatment or condition label, decoded: in vitro stimulation with specific CMV peptide epitopes to enrich CMV-specific T cells. This specimen was CD8+ T cells from cultured PBMCs, taken from culture after CMV antigen stimulation. These receptors originate from a human donor in good health (CMV status not recorded). Some clones in this sample may be carry-over from other donors' samples.

The chain recombines TRBV9 with TRBJ2-7; D possibly uses TRBD1 or TRBD2 (6 bases each). The CDR3 loop spans 15 amino acids. Trimming took 3 bases from V and 2 from J, leaving 15 bases between them. Looked up from germline, CDR1 is SGDLS and CDR2 is YYNGEE. The CDR3 coding sequence is TGTGCCAGCAGCGGTAGGGGGGATAGGCCCTACGAGCAGTACTTC. Translating gives CASSGRGDRPYEQYF.

This clonotype has just a few counts. In nucleotides, the CDR3 is TGTGCCAGCAGCTTGGTCAGGGGGCTTCGAATCGGTAGGGGGACTGAAGCTTTCTTT. As protein: CASSLVRGLRIGRGTEAFF. The chain links TRBV5-4 to TRBJ1-1; 8 nucleotides line up with TRBD1. CDR1 and CDR2 (germline): SGHNT, YYREEE (reference sequence). There are 19 residues in the CDR3. V shed 0 bases, J shed 5 bases, and the junction held 18 bases outside the gene matches. Complete variable domain (other parts from reference TRBV5-4 and TRBJ1-1): ETGVTQSPTHLIKTRGQQVTLRCSSQSGHNTVSWYQQALGQGPQFIFQYYREEENGRGNFPPRFSGLQFPNYSSELNVNALELDDSALYLCASSLVRGLRIGRGTEAFFGQGTRLTVV.

This clonotype was seen a handful of times. The rearrangement joins TRBV18 to TRBJ1-5; D is unclear. Per the germline V gene, CDR1 is KGHSH and CDR2 is LQKENI. CDR3 length: 13 amino acids. Trimming cost V 3 bases and J 3 bases, with 6 bases left between them. CDR3 protein: CASSPGSNQPQHF. DNA for the CDR3: TGTGCCAGCTCACCGGGTTCCAATCAGCCCCAGCATTTT.

This chain links TRBV20-1 with TRBJ2-7, with D tentatively TRBD1 (5 bases). The CDR3 length is 13 residues. Looked up from germline, CDR1 is DFQATT and CDR2 is SNEGSKA (reference sequence). The V gene lost 4 bases and the J gene lost 4 bases, with 14 bases spanning the gap. The CDR3 loop reads CSAKDLDSYEQYF. The CDR3 DNA sequence: TGCAGTGCTAAAGACTTAGACAGTTACGAGCAGTACTTC.

Turning to this clonotype: Mismatch with germline at one junction end may stem from a read error. The genes are TRBV9 and TRBJ1-1; D is undetermined. The CDR3 totals 15 residues. Germline V CDR1 and CDR2: SGDLS, YYNGEE. CDR3 bases: TGTTCCAGCAGCGTAGTGGAGGGTAAGAACACTGAAGCTTTCTTT. It translates to CSSSVVEGKNTEAFF. Complete variable domain (other parts from reference TRBV9 and TRBJ1-1): DSGVTQTPKHLITATGQRVTLRCSPRSGDLSVYWYQQSLDQGLQFLIQYYNGEERAKGNILERFSAQQFPDLHSELNLSSLELGDSALYFCSSSVVEGKNTEAFFGQGTRLTVV.

This sequence joins TRBV5-6 and TRBJ1-5; D gene ambiguous. V gave up 4 bases and J gave up 0 bases, with 2 bases separating them. CDR3 length: 12 residues. CDR1 is SGHDT and CDR2 is YYEEEE in the germline V gene. This chain's CDR3 is CASSLSNQPQHF. CDR3 coding DNA: TGTGCCAGCAGCCTTAGCAATCAGCCCCAGCATTTT. Based on the CDR3 plus reference TRBV5-6 and TRBJ1-5, the full variable domain is DAGVTQSPTHLIKTRGQQVTLRCSPKSGHDTVSWYQQALGQGPQFIFQYYEEEERQRGNFPDRFSGHQFPNYSSELNVNALLLGDSALYLCASSLSNQPQHFGDGTRLSIL.

This clonotype was observed a single time. The chain links TRBV19 to TRBJ1-5, with D perhaps matching TRBD1 (6 bases). The CDR3 covers 15 residues. The germline V gene encodes CDR1 LNHDA and CDR2 SQIVND (reference sequence). V lost 3 bases and J 5 bases, leaving 14 bases between the germline ends. The chain's CDR3 is CASSIFARGDQPQHF. CDR3 sequence (DNA): TGTGCCAGTAGTATCTTTGCCAGGGGAGATCAGCCCCAGCATTTT. Using reference TRBV19 and TRBJ1-5 for the parts outside the CDR3, the full variable domain is DGGITQSPKYLFRKEGQNVTLSCEQNLNHDAMYWYRQDPGQGLRLIYYSQIVNDFQKGDIAEGYSVSREKKESFPLTVTSAQKNPTAFYLCASSIFARGDQPQHFGDGTRLSIL.

The chain carries TRBV4-1 and TRBJ2-7, with D perhaps given as TRBD1 or TRBD2 (5 bases each). Germline assignment: CDR1 MGHRA and CDR2 YSYEKL. The CDR3 is 15 residues long. V shed 4 bases and J shed 2 bases, with 15 bases lying between them. The CDR3 DNA reads TGCGCCAGCAGCCCGTCCTACGGGGCCACCTACGAGCAGTACTTC. Amino acids: CASSPSYGATYEQYF.

This rearrangement joins TRBV12-3 or TRBV12-4 to TRBJ1-2, with a possible D match to TRBD1 (5 bases). The CDR3 length is 13 residues. Trimming pared 3 bases from V and 4 bases from J, leaving 9 bases between. CDR3: CASSFPGRYGYTF. CDR3 in DNA: TGTGCCAGCAGTTTCCCAGGGCGCTATGGCTACACCTTC.

This clonotype was observed a single time. This rearrangement joins TRBV2 to TRBJ2-1; 8 bases map to TRBD2. Germline loops: CDR1 SNHLY, CDR2 FYNNEI. Trimming took 11 bases from V and 6 from J; bases not matched to a gene: 15. The CDR3 totals 15 residues. CDR3 bases: TGTGCCGGCTACTCGGGGGGGCTAATAGGCAATGAGCAGTTCTTC. Its protein is CAGYSGGLIGNEQFF.

The gene calls are TRBV29-1 and TRBJ2-7; possible D gene TRBD2, 5 bases. The V end lost 7 bases, the J end lost 0 bases, and 13 bases lay between the germline ends. CDR1 and CDR2 (germline): SQVTM, ANQGSEA. The CDR3 consists of 13 residues. The CDR3 sequence: CSAMEALSYEQYF. CDR3 DNA sequence: TGCAGCGCGATGGAGGCCCTCTCCTACGAGCAGTACTTC.

The gene calls are TRBV27 and TRBJ1-2; 8 positions match TRBD1. The CDR3 runs 15 residues. Germline V CDR1 and CDR2: MNHEY, SMNVEV (reference sequence). Trimming took 6 bases from V and 6 from J; bases not matched to a gene: 12. The CDR3 nucleotides are TGTGCCAGCAGAAAACAGGGGGGAATGGTGGATGGCTACACCTTC. It encodes CASRKQGGMVDGYTF.